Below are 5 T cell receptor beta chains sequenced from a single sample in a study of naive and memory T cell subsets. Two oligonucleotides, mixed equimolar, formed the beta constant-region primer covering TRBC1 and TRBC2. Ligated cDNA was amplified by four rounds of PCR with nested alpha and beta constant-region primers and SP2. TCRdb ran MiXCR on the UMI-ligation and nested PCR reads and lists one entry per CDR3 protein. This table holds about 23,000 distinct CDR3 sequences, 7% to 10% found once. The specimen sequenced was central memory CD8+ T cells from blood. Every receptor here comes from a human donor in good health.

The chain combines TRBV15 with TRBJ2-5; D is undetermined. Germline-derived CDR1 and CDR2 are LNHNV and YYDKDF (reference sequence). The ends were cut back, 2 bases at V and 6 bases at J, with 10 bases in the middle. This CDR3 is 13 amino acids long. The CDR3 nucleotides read TGTGCCACCAGCAGACACCAGAAGAAGACCCAGTACTTC. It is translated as CATSRHQKKTQYF.

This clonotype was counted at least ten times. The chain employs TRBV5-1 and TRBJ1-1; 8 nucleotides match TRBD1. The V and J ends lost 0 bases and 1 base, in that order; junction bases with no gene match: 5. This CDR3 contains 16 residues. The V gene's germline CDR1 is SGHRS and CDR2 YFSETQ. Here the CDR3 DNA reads TGCGCCAGCAGCTTGGCAATGACAGGGGCGAACACTGAAGCTTTCTTT. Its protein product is CASSLAMTGANTEAFF.

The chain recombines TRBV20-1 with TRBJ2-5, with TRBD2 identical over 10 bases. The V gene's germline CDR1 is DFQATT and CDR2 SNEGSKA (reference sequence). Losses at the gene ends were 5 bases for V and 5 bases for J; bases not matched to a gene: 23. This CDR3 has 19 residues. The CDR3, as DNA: TGCAGTGCTCCTAGTCTAGCGGGAGAGATCGGCGGAAACGGGGAGACCCAGTACTTC. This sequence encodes CSAPSLAGEIGGNGETQYF.

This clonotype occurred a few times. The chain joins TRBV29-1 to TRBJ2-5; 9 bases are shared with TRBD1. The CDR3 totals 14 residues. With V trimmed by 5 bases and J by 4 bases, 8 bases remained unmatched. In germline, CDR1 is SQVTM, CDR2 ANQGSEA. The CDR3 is CSVSGTGRGETQYF. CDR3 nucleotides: TGCAGCGTTTCCGGGACAGGGAGGGGAGAGACCCAGTACTTC.

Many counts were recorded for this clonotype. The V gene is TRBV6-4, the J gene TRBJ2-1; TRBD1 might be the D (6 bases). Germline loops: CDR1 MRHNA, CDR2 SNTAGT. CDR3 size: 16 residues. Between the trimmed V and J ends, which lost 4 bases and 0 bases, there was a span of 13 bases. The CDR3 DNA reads TGTGCCAGCAGTGCCAGGGGCTCCGACTCCTACAATGAGCAGTTCTTC. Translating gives CASSARGSDSYNEQFF.